This is a list of T cell receptor beta chains from one sample in a study of T cells after yellow fever vaccination. TCRdb reprocessed the 5' RACE reads with MiXCR, giving one entry per CDR3 protein. The sample holds a few hundred thousand distinct CDR3 sequences, approximately 8% seen once. The sequenced sample was PBMCs, obtained about 49 days after the first yellow fever vaccination. Receptors were obtained from a man aged 18-30 years who received the YFV17D yellow fever vaccine. Both conserved end residues are part of each CDR3. A D gene is named only where the DNA matches it firmly. Part of the rows lack a size; the others show once, few, many or a class for expanded clones.

size	V	D	J	DNA	CDR3
few	TRBV7-2	NA	TRBJ2-3	TGTGCCAGCAGCTTCGCTAGCAACCTTCCAGATACGCAGTATTTT	CASSFASNLPDTQYF
few	TRBV12-3/TRBV12-4	TRBD1	TRBJ1-2	TGTGCCAGCAGTCCTCGACAGGGGACCTATGGCTACACCTTC	CASSPRQGTYGYTF
few	TRBV15	NA	TRBJ1-1	TGTGCCACCAGCGTTACAGGGTTGAACACTGAAGCTTTCTTT	CATSVTGLNTEAFF
NA	TRBV15	TRBD2	TRBJ2-1	TGTGCCACCAGCAGAGCGGGGGGGTTTTGGAATGAGCAGTTCTTC	CATSRAGGFWNEQFF
few	TRBV9	NA	TRBJ2-7	TGTGCCAGCAGCGGTGCGGCTAGCGCATCCTACGAGCAGTACTTC	CASSGAASASYEQYF
NA	TRBV5-4	TRBD1	TRBJ2-1	TGTGCCAGCAGCCCTAGCCCCGGACAGGGCGGCAATGAGCAGTTCTTC	CASSPSPGQGGNEQFF
NA	TRBV7-2	NA	TRBJ2-1	TGTGCCAGCAGCTTAGAGAGGGGGGGACTCGAGCAGTTCTTC	CASSLERGGLEQFF
NA	TRBV10-2	NA	TRBJ2-7	TGCGCCAGCAGTGTTTCTGGAATCTACGAGCAGTACTTC	CASSVSGIYEQYF
few	TRBV11-2	NA	TRBJ2-3	TGTGCCAGCAGCTCTAGGACACCTTTTGCAGATACGCAGTATTTT	CASSSRTPFADTQYF
few	TRBV5-1	TRBD2	TRBJ2-1	TGCGCCAGCAGCTTGGAAGTAGCGCGCCGGGGGGAGTTCTTC	CASSLEVARRGEFF
NA	TRBV5-1	TRBD2	TRBJ2-5	TGCGCCAGCACCAACGGCGTATTAGCGGGGGGAATCCAAGAGACCCAGTACTTC	CASTNGVLAGGIQETQYF
NA	TRBV12-3/TRBV12-4	NA	TRBJ2-3	TGTGCCAGCAGTTTATGGGTGACCGGCGGCGCAGATACGCAGTATTTT	CASSLWVTGGADTQYF
few	TRBV7-2	TRBD2	TRBJ2-3	TGTGCCAGCAGCTTAGAATCCCTAGCGGGGGCAGATACGCAGTATTTT	CASSLESLAGADTQYF
few	TRBV3-1	NA	TRBJ2-1	TGTGCCAGCAGCCTCTGGGGGGAGTCCTACAATGAGCAGTTCTTC	CASSLWGESYNEQFF
NA	TRBV19	TRBD1	TRBJ2-1	TGTGCCGGTAGTACCTACGGACAGGGAGGGCAGTTCTTC	CAGSTYGQGGQFF
many	TRBV6-5	NA	TRBJ1-3	TGTGCCAGCAGTTACGGGGCGTTCCCTGGAAACACCATATATTTT	CASSYGAFPGNTIYF
NA	TRBV20-1	TRBD2	TRBJ2-1	TGCAGTGCGAGCGGGGGGGTCACCAACAATGAGCAGTTCTTC	CSASGGVTNNEQFF
few	TRBV4-3	NA	TRBJ2-3	TGCGCCAGCAGCCCGGGGAAGGGGGGGCCGGGAGATACGCAGTATTTT	CASSPGKGGPGDTQYF
few	TRBV6-5	TRBD2	TRBJ2-3	TGTGCCAGCAGTTACTCGGCGGGAGCGGGGGGCCCAGATACGCAGTATTTT	CASSYSAGAGGPDTQYF
NA	TRBV20-1	NA	TRBJ2-1	TGCAGTGCTAGAGATCGCATAGGGAGGTATGAGCAGTTCTTC	CSARDRIGRYEQFF
few	TRBV12-3/TRBV12-4	TRBD1	TRBJ1-2	TGTGCCAGCAGTATTAGACAGGGAGGGAATGGCTACACCTTC	CASSIRQGGNGYTF
few	TRBV10-3	TRBD2	TRBJ2-1	TGTGCCATGGGGACTAGCGGGGCGAGCTCCTACAATGAGCAGTTCTTC	CAMGTSGASSYNEQFF
many	TRBV6-5	NA	TRBJ1-1	TGTGCCAGCAGTTACTTAACGACAGCTACTGAAGCTTTCTTT	CASSYLTTATEAFF
few	TRBV20-1	TRBD1	TRBJ2-1	TGCAGTGCTTATCCGGGACAGGGGGCGTATGAGCAGTTCTTC	CSAYPGQGAYEQFF
NA	TRBV7-7	TRBD1	TRBJ2-5	TGTGCTAGCAGCGCTGACAGGGCCGAGACCCAGTACTTC	CASSADRAETQYF
NA	TRBV12-3/TRBV12-4	TRBD1	TRBJ2-5	TGTGCCAGCAGCCAAGGACAGGGGAGACAAGAGACCCAGTACTTC	CASSQGQGRQETQYF
few	TRBV19	NA	TRBJ2-2	TGTGCCAGTAGTAAAATGGGCACCGGGGAGCTGTTTTTT	CASSKMGTGELFF
NA	TRBV12-5	NA	TRBJ2-6	TGTGCTAGTGGCCTCCCCTCTGGGGCCAACGTCCTGACTTTC	CASGLPSGANVLTF
NA	TRBV9	TRBD2	TRBJ2-1	TGTTCTAGCGGGGTGTGGAATGAGCAGTTCTTC	CSSGVWNEQFF
few	TRBV10-1	NA	TRBJ2-7	TGCGCCAGCAGTGGCGCCGGGACTCCCTACGAGCAGTACTTC	CASSGAGTPYEQYF
few	TRBV15	NA	TRBJ1-6	TGTGCCACCAGCACCCTGGGGGGCTTCACCCTCCACTTT	CATSTLGGFTLHF
NA	TRBV28	NA	TRBJ2-7	TGTGCCAGCGGCGACACCTACGAGCAGTACTTC	CASGDTYEQYF
few	TRBV5-6	NA	TRBJ1-1	TGTGCCAGCAGCTTGCTCGACAGGACCCTCACTGAAGCTTTCTTT	CASSLLDRTLTEAFF
many	TRBV9	NA	TRBJ2-3	TGTGCCAGCAGCGTAGGGGACTCCATCGGGGATACGCAGTATTTT	CASSVGDSIGDTQYF
many	TRBV5-4	NA	TRBJ1-5	TGTGCCAGCAGCCCTGGAGGAGGAGGTAACCAGCCCCAGCATTTT	CASSPGGGGNQPQHF
NA	TRBV7-8	NA	TRBJ1-5	TGTGCCAGCACCATAGACGTCGCGCGCAGAGGCAATCAGCCCCAGCATTTT	CASTIDVARRGNQPQHF
NA	TRBV6-5	NA	TRBJ1-4	TGTGCCAGCAGTTACAGCGAGACAGGCAAGAATGAAAAACTGTTTTTT	CASSYSETGKNEKLFF
few	TRBV25-1	NA	TRBJ2-1	TGTGCCAGCAGTGGGGTACGAGGGGCGAATGAGCAGTTCTTC	CASSGVRGANEQFF
NA	TRBV12-3/TRBV12-4	NA	TRBJ2-3	TGTGCCAGCAGTGCTAGTAGTGGGGGCCCAGATACGCAGTATTTT	CASSASSGGPDTQYF
few	TRBV6-5	NA	TRBJ2-5	TGTGCCAGCAGTTCCACCGGGACGCCGCAAGAGACCCAGTACTTC	CASSSTGTPQETQYF